This record covers a single T cell receptor beta chain. Its matching antigen is unknown. This specimen belongs to a study of OX40 agonist ivuxolimab in advanced cancers. Study-level background: Averaging roughly 60 years in age, with a range of about 20 to 90, the cohort was about 85% male.

The V and J ends lost 1 base and 10 bases respectively, with 11 bases between them. Germline V gene lookup returns CDR1 LNHDA and CDR2 SQIVND (reference sequence). The CDR3 contains 13 residues. Profiling relied on immunoSEQ multiplex PCR, and the TCRdb table lists in-frame clones only, not all of them. The sample lists approximately 59,000 clones, around four fifths occurring once. Study outcomes and limitations: By week 6 at 0.1 to 3.0 mg/kg, blood CD4+ and CD8+ T cells had expanded clonally. Among expanded peripheral T cells, antigen specificity went undetermined.

Material: CD4+ or CD8+ T cells sorted from blood, obtained in a trial of the OX40 agonist ivuxolimab. This receptor was obtained from an adult with an advanced solid tumor such as melanoma, head and neck, liver or kidney cancer. The chain carries TRBV19 and TRBJ2-1; no reliable D call. CDR3 in DNA: TGTGCCAGTAGTATAGTGGAGAGAGAGGAGCAGTTCTTC. Its translation is CASSIVEREEQFF.